This T cell receptor (beta chain) is from a study of blood T cell repertoires in COVID-19. Clones were read by immunoSEQ multiplex PCR, and TCRdb kept only the in-frame ones, dropping some. Of around 260,000 clones detected, around 81% appear once; the ten largest clones hold 15% to 17%. The V end lost 3 bases, the J end lost 5 bases, and 8 bases lay between the germline ends. The CDR3 contains 13 residues. Germline lookup yields CDR1 LNHDA and CDR2 SQIVND (reference sequence). V usage is TRBV19 and J usage is TRBJ1-5, with D unclear. This receptor was taken from a person aged 70 to 79 with COVID-19, enrolled during active disease. The specimen was peripheral blood. The CDR3 DNA sequence: TGTGCCAGTAGTATCTCGGTAGATCAGCCCCAGCATTTT. It is translated as CASSISVDQPQHF.